This entry is about one T cell receptor (beta chain). This sample stems from a study of blood T cell repertoires in COVID-19. Sequenced by immunoSEQ multiplex PCR; TCRdb stores in-frame clones only, minus some. The table lists some 120,000 clones, roughly three quarters of them singletons. The germline V gene encodes CDR1 SGHKS and CDR2 YYEKEE (reference sequence). This CDR3 is 15 amino acids long. V lost 4 bases and J lost 8; bases outside the gene matches: 7. Sequenced sample: peripheral blood. The genes are TRBV5-5 and TRBJ1-6, with 9 bases fitting TRBD1. This clonotype originated in a man at least 80 years old with acute or convalescent COVID-19. The CDR3 nucleotides read TGTGCCAGCAGCCGACAATGGGACAGGGATTCACCCCTCCACTTT. Amino acids: CASSRQWDRDSPLHF.